Detailed here is one T cell receptor beta chain. Antigen unknown. Regarding time point: proximal margin of the surgical specimen (macroscopically non-inflamed). This table comes from immunoSEQ multiplex PCR, and its TCRdb copy is limited to in-frame clones, with some not included. The sample has about 510 clones, approximately 89% seen once. This record comes from a study of T cell repertoires in ileal Crohn's disease. General observations from the study: Every patient over 26.8% clonality showed endoscopic recurrence.

The germline CDR1 and CDR2 sequences are MGHDK and SYGVNS. The CDR3 totals 14 residues. Trimming took 8 bases from V and 5 from J, leaving 15 bases between them. This clonotype was sampled from an adult with Crohn's disease. Material: ileal tissue. This chain links TRBV25-1 with TRBJ2-2, with D perhaps TRBD2 (6 bases). The CDR3 DNA reads as TGTGCCAGCCGTTACGGGGGAGATACCGGGGAGCTGTTTTTT. Its translation: CASRYGGDTGELFF.